This T cell receptor beta chain emerged from a study of shared clonotypes between healthy human individuals. Clones were read by immunoSEQ multiplex PCR, and TCRdb kept only the in-frame ones, dropping some. Among about 660,000 clones listed, about 74% were seen once. Germline V gene data show CDR1 as SGDLS and CDR2 as YYNGEE. Trimming pared 0 bases from V and 4 bases from J, leaving 10 bases between. CDR3 length: 14 amino acids. The sequenced sample consisted of memory CD4+ T cells sorted from blood. Regarding subset: CD45RA-negative fraction. V gene TRBV9 combines with J gene TRBJ1-1; D uncertain. The TCR was taken from a woman in her 30s in good health. For the CDR3, the DNA is TGTGCCAGCAGCGTAGTTCCCGGAAGCACTGAAGCTTTCTTT. The encoded protein is CASSVVPGSTEAFF.